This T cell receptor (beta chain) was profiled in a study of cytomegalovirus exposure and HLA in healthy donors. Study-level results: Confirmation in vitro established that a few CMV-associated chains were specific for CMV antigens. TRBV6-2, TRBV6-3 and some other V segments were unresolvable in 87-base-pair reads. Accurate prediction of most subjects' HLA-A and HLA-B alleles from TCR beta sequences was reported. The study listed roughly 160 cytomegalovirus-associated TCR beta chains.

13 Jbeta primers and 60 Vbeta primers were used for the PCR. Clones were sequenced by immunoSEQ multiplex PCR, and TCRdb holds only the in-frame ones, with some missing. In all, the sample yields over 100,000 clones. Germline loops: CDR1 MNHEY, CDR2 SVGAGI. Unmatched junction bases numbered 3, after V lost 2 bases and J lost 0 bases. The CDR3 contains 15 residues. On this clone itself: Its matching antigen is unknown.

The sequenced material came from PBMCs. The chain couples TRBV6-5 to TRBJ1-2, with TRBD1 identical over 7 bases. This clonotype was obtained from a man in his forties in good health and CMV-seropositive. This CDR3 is CASSYIQGANYGYTF. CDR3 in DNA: TGTGCCAGCAGTTACATCCAGGGGGCTAACTATGGCTACACCTTC.